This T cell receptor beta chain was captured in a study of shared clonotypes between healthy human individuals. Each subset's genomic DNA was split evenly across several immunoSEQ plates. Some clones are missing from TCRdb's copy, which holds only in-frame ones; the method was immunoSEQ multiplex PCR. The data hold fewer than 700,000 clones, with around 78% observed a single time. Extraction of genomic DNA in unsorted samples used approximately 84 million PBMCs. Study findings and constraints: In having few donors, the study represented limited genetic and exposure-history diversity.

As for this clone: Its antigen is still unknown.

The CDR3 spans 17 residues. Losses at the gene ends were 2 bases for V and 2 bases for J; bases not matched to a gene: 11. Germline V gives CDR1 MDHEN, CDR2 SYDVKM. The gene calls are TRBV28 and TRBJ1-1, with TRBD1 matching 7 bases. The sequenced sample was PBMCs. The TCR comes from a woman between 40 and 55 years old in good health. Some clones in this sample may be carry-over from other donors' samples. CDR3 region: CASSLGGTANPNTEAFF. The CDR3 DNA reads TGTGCCAGCAGTTTAGGAGGGACAGCCAACCCCAACACTGAAGCTTTCTTT.